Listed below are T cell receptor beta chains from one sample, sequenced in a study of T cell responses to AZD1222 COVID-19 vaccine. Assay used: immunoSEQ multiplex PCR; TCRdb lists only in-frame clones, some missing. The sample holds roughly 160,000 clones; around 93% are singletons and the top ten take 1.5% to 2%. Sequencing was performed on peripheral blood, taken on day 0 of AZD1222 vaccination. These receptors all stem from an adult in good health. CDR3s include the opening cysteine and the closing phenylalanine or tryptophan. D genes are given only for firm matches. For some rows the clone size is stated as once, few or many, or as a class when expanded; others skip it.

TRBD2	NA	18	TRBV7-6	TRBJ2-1	CASSRFLAGELTYNEQFF	TGTGCCAGCAGCCGCTTCCTAGCGGGAGAGCTGACCTACAATGAGCAGTTCTTC
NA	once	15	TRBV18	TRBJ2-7	CASSPNSGSPYEQYF	TGTGCCAGCTCCCCCAATTCCGGTTCTCCCTACGAGCAGTACTTC
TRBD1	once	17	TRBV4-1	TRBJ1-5	CASSQHAGGLGNQPQHF	TGCGCCAGCAGCCAACACGCAGGGGGATTGGGCAATCAGCCCCAGCATTTT
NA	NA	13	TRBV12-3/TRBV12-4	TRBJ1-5	CASSLATAGAQHF	TGTGCCAGCAGTTTGGCGACAGCTGGGGCCCAGCATTTT
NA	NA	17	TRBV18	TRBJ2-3	CASSPITSTDYTDTQYF	TGTGCCAGCTCACCAATAACTAGCACCGATTACACAGATACGCAGTATTTT
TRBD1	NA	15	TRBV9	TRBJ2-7	CASSVAAGTGEIQYF	TGTGCCAGCAGCGTAGCCGCCGGGACAGGGGAGATTCAGTACTTC
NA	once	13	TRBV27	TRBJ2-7	CASSLSQFREQYF	TGTGCCAGCAGTTTATCCCAGTTTAGGGAGCAGTACTTC
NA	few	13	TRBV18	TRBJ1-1	CASSPKGIGEAFF	TGTGCCAGCTCACCAAAAGGCATCGGGGAAGCTTTCTTT
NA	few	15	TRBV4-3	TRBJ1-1	CASSQGGALGTEAFF	TGCGCCAGCAGCCAAGGAGGGGCCTTGGGGACTGAAGCTTTCTTT
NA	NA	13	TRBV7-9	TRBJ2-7	CASSRGGYYEQYF	TGTGCCAGCAGCCGGGGAGGTTACTACGAGCAGTACTTC
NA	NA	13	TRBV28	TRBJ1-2	CASRFTGIYGYTF	TGTGCCAGCAGATTTACAGGGATCTATGGCTACACCTTC
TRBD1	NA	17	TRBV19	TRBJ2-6	CASSTRTGGTGANVLTF	TGTGCCAGTAGTACGAGGACAGGGGGAACTGGGGCCAACGTCCTGACTTTC
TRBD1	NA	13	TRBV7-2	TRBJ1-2	CASSPGTGYGYTF	TGTGCCAGCAGCCCCGGGACAGGGTACGGCTACACCTTC
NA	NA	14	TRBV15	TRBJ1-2	CATSRDTGGYGYTF	TGTGCCACCAGCAGAGATACTGGCGGCTATGGCTACACCTTC
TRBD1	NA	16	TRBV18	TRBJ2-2	CASSPGQGAVSGELFF	TGTGCCAGCTCACCTGGACAGGGGGCGGTCTCCGGGGAGCTGTTTTTT
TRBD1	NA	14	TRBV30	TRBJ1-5	CAWSGTGGSQPQHF	TGTGCCTGGAGCGGGACAGGGGGATCTCAGCCCCAGCATTTT
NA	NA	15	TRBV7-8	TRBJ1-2	CASSQASRGLSGYTF	TGTGCCAGCAGCCAGGCATCCAGGGGCCTGAGTGGCTACACCTTC
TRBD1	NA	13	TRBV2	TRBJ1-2	CASTVQGSYGYTF	TGTGCCAGCACCGTACAGGGGAGCTATGGCTACACCTTC
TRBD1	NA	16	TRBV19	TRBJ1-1	CASSIGTAEPYTEAFF	TGTGCCAGTAGTATTGGGACAGCAGAACCCTACACTGAAGCTTTCTTT
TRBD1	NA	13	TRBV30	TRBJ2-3	CAWGTGSTDTQYF	TGTGCCTGGGGGACAGGGAGCACAGATACGCAGTATTTT
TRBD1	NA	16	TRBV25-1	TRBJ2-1	CASSAGTGRPYNEQFF	TGTGCCAGCAGTGCCGGGACAGGGAGGCCCTACAATGAGCAGTTCTTC
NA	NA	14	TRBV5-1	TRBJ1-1	CASSYGGVGTEAFF	TGCGCCAGCAGCTATGGGGGAGTCGGCACTGAAGCTTTCTTT
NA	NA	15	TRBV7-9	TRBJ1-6	CASSPPPGHNSPLHF	TGTGCCAGCAGCCCCCCCCCAGGACATAATTCACCCCTCCACTTT
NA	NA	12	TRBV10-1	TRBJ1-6	CASSDNHSPLHF	TGCGCCAGCAGTGATAATCATTCACCCCTCCACTTT
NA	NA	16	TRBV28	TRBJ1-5	CASSPFNRPPSEPQHF	TGTGCCAGCAGTCCCTTTAACAGGCCACCCTCGGAGCCCCAGCATTTT
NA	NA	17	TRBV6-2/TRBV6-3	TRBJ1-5	CASSYLPGQGANQPQHF	TGTGCCAGCAGTTACCTTCCGGGTCAGGGCGCAAATCAGCCCCAGCATTTT
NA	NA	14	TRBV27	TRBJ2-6	CASSFRGGANVLTF	TGTGCCAGCAGTTTTCGGGGAGGGGCCAACGTCCTGACTTTC
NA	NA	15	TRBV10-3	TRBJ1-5	CAISERAGSNQPQHF	TGTGCCATCAGCGAAAGGGCGGGAAGCAATCAGCCCCAGCATTTT
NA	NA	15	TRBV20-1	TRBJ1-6	CSASPSERDNSPLHF	TGCAGTGCTAGTCCCTCGGAGAGGGATAATTCACCCCTCCACTTT